This T cell receptor beta chain was recovered during a study of blood T cell repertoires in COVID-19. Study background: The United States, Italy and Spain supplied acute and convalescent COVID-19 samples.

Germline assignment: CDR1 SGHNT and CDR2 YYREEE (reference sequence). Trimming removed 5 bases from V and 7 bases from J; junction bases left unmatched: 9. This CDR3 has 14 amino acids. As processed by the authors: Amplification with reference gene primers provided the estimates of nucleated cell counts. Some clones are missing from TCRdb's copy, which holds only in-frame ones; the method was immunoSEQ multiplex PCR. Clone size and the V and J calls come from that table; the DNA yielded D and trimming. The sample has a few hundred thousand clones, approximately 86% seen once. This TCR was recovered from a man aged 18-30 years with active or convalescent COVID-19. The V gene is TRBV5-4, the J gene TRBJ1-1, with 9 bases aligning to TRBD1. Sequencing was carried out using peripheral blood. DNA of the CDR3: TGTGCCAGCAGAAAATGGACAGGGGCCTATGAAGCTTTCTTT. Amino acids: CASRKWTGAYEAFF. Combining the CDR3 with reference TRBV5-4 and TRBJ1-1 gives the whole variable domain ETGVTQSPTHLIKTRGQQVTLRCSSQSGHNTVSWYQQALGQGPQFIFQYYREEENGRGNFPPRFSGLQFPNYSSELNVNALELDDSALYLCASRKWTGAYEAFFGQGTRLTVV.